Included here is one TCR beta chain sequence, with context. The target of this receptor is not known. Nothing much larger sits one base from this clone, and base qualities are not available. The label giving this sample's time point can be read as: baseline before first vaccination. Vaccinee samples were obtained from the UK trials COV001 and COV002, which included a single-blind randomized controlled phase 2/3 trial of AZD1222 (ChAdOx1 nCoV-19) in healthy adults. For TCRbeta chain sequencing, PBMC samples from trial participants were taken at day 0 and at day 28 after the second dose. The CDR3 regions of human TCRbeta chains were subjected to immunosequencing. Per the authors' processing: Repertoire TCRs were matched against a reference library of SARS-CoV-2-specific TCRs generated with the MIRA antigen-specificity platform. Breadth was defined as the fraction of unique TCRs that were SARS-CoV-2-associated. Depth was defined as the fraction of total T cells that were SARS-CoV-2-associated. Each spike-specific TCR was assigned to its reactive spike region and to a CD4 or CD8 class using the MIRA data. Log10-transformed breadth and depth values were compared by one-way ANOVA with Sidak's multiple comparisons tests. TCRdb obtained this table from immuneACCESS and retained in-frame rearrangements with V and J assigned. These tables miss some clones; where compared with another copy, unresolved V genes account for less than half of the shortfall, and the remainder is unexplained. V, J and clone size were drawn from that table, and D and trimming were deduced from the DNA. This sample gives about 82,000 clones in total; 90% of them show up just once. About 5.2% of the sample rests with the top ten.

A distance of 8 bases separates the germline ends of V and J, which lose 6 bases and 3 bases respectively. From the cysteine through the phenylalanine, the CDR3 covers 12 amino acids. Only the CDR3 DNA stays, 36 bases, in frame from base 1. This record belongs to a study of T cell responses to AZD1222 COVID-19 vaccine (dated by TCRdb to the early 2020s). With respect to the entire study: AZD1222 recipients given second doses at about 4 weeks or at about 12 weeks were pooled, since spike-specific TCR depth and breadth were not found to differ between the two schedules. Trial participants were enrolled into age subgroups of 18-55, 56-69 and 70-plus years, which contained about 150, 27 and 61 TCR-sequenced participants, respectively. A total of more than 230 trial participants underwent TCR sequencing, of whom approximately 200 had received two doses of AZD1222 and approximately 26 had received two doses of the MenACWY control vaccine. General findings and caveats noted by the study authors: Spike-specific TCR breadth and depth rose significantly after two AZD1222 doses compared with day 0 and with MenACWY recipients. Because no day 14 peak-response samples were available, repertoires were characterized only after the peak T cell response. The vaccine-associated CD4 TCRs covered the entire spike protein, and the dominant responses fell in regions 160-218 and 743-854. The 56-69-year group was small, and its depth increase did not reach significance, likely because of low power. Conclusions about previously exposed vaccinees are limited because only six or seven AZD1222 recipients were SARS-CoV-2 seropositive at baseline. Most participants were white British and females outnumbered males, and the authors suggested that clonal diversity may have been underestimated. Reportedly, close to half of the unique spike-specific TCRs recognized epitopes lying outside the regions that are mutated in the B.1.351 and B.1.1.7 variants.

This TCR derives from an adult in good health. The material was peripheral blood, obtained on day 0 of AZD1222 vaccination. Recombination connected TRBV12-3 or TRBV12-4 to TRBJ1-2; a weak D assignment points to TRBD1 (6 bases agree). The CDR3 loop reads CASSRGDYGYTF. The nucleotide sequence reads TGTGCCAGCAGCAGGGGTGACTATGGCTACACCTTC.